Below are 14 T cell receptor beta chains sequenced from a single sample in a study of early stage breast cancer tumors. TCRdb keeps only in-frame clones here, not all; method: immunoSEQ multiplex PCR. Among tens of thousands of clones listed, over 60% were seen once. Specimen: blood. Receptors originate from a person aged 25 to 39 with breast cancer.

This chain joins TRBV15 and TRBJ1-1; D ambiguous. The CDR3 loop spans 12 amino acids. Germline V gene data show CDR1 as LNHNV and CDR2 as YYDKDF (reference sequence). V lost 0 bases, J lost 7 bases, and 6 bases lay in between. The CDR3 protein is CATSRDRGEAFF. Written as DNA, the CDR3 is TGTGCCACCAGCAGAGACAGAGGTGAAGCTTTCTTT.

In its sample, this clone was seen a few times. This sequence joins TRBV29-1 and TRBJ1-1; weak D call: TRBD1 (5 bases). V was cut by 7 bases and J by 0 bases, with 12 bases left in between. The CDR3 spans 13 residues. Germline assignment: CDR1 SQVTM and CDR2 ANQGSEA. This CDR3 reads CSADKGMNTEAFF. The CDR3 nucleotides are TGCAGCGCGGACAAAGGAATGAACACTGAAGCTTTCTTT.

CDR3: CASSLPPGLAGGETQYF. The DNA of the CDR3 is TGTGCCAGCAGCTTACCGCCGGGACTAGCGGGAGGAGAGACCCAGTACTTC. V and J are TRBV7-9 and TRBJ2-5, with 15 bases that match TRBD2. CDR3 length: 17 amino acids. The germline gives CDR1 SEHNR, CDR2 FQNEAQ (reference sequence). The junction had 5 bases not matched to a gene; V was cut back by 2 bases and J by 4 bases.

This clone was counted a single time. The V call is TRBV4-2, the J call TRBJ2-3; D not certain. Between the trimmed V and J ends, which lost 1 base and 3 bases, there was a span of 17 bases. Per germline, CDR1 LGHNA and CDR2 YNFKEQ. The CDR3 extends over 17 amino acids. As DNA, the CDR3 is TGTGCCAGCAGCCAAGTCCAGACCAACCCCCGGACAGATACGCAGTATTTT. Translating it yields CASSQVQTNPRTDTQYF.

The chain has TRBV6-1 and TRBJ1-1; possible D gene TRBD1, 6 bases. The CDR3 runs to 13 residues. Trimming shortened V by 6 bases and J by 4 bases, and 12 bases separated the two germline ends. Germline V CDR1 and CDR2: MNHNS, SASEGT. The chain's CDR3 is CASSEQGSTEAFF. The CDR3 DNA reads TGTGCCAGCAGCGAACAGGGTTCCACTGAAGCTTTCTTT.

V is TRBV7-8 and J is TRBJ2-7; D is unresolved. The CDR3 length is 15 residues. Trimming pared 2 bases from V and 2 bases from J, leaving 13 bases between. Germline lookup yields CDR1 SGHVS and CDR2 FQNEAQ. CDR3 in DNA: TGTGCCAGCAGCTTATCGCGACGCCAGGCCTACGAGCAGTACTTC. This codes for CASSLSRRQAYEQYF.

The chain has TRBV11-2 and TRBJ1-3, with D perhaps matching TRBD1 (6 bases). The CDR3 covers 15 residues. V shed 5 bases and J shed 4 bases, with 15 bases lying between them. Germline V gene data show CDR1 as SGHAT and CDR2 as FQNNGV. CDR3 residues: CASSLNLRGGNTIYF. CDR3 sequence (DNA): TGTGCCAGCAGCCTCAACCTCAGGGGCGGAAACACCATATATTTT.

There are a few counts of this clone. The gene calls are TRBV4-1 and TRBJ1-2; D call uncertain. This CDR3 has 13 amino acids. Trimming took 0 bases from V and 6 from J, leaving 8 bases between them. Germline V lookup: CDR1 MGHRA, CDR2 YSYEKL. As DNA, the CDR3 is TGCGCCAGCAGCCAAGAGATCCCAAATGGCTACACCTTC. As protein: CASSQEIPNGYTF.

The chain couples TRBV7-2 to TRBJ1-4; D is uncertain. The germline V and J ends were trimmed by 1 base and 8 bases, with 20 bases remaining between them. The CDR3 sequence is 17 residues long. Germline V lookup: CDR1 SGHTA, CDR2 FQGNSA. Here the CDR3 DNA reads TGTGCCAGCAGCTTAGTAGGAGTCCAGCCAGGCCGGGAAAAACTGTTTTTT. It yields the protein CASSLVGVQPGREKLFF.

V gene TRBV19 combines with J gene TRBJ2-2; D may be TRBD1 (6 bases). Germline loops: CDR1 LNHDA, CDR2 SQIVND (reference sequence). V lost 5 bases, J lost 7 bases, and 11 bases lay in between. This CDR3 is built from 13 residues. As DNA, the CDR3 is TGTGCCAGTAGTGGCCAGGGGATCGGGGAGCTGTTTTTT. Encoded protein: CASSGQGIGELFF.

The rearrangement uses TRBV10-3 and TRBJ2-6; no clear D. Trimming pared 4 bases from V and 1 base from J, leaving 20 bases between. The CDR3 spans 19 residues. The germline V gene encodes CDR1 ENHRY and CDR2 SYGVKD. The CDR3: CAISGAGQPSYSGANVLTF. The CDR3 bases are TGTGCCATCAGTGGGGCTGGGCAACCCTCTTATTCTGGGGCCAACGTCCTGACTTTC.

The chain links TRBV6-6 to TRBJ1-6; D remains ambiguous. V was cut by 0 bases and J by 8 bases, with 11 bases left in between. This CDR3 has 15 amino acids. Looked up from germline, CDR1 is MNHNY and CDR2 is SVGAGI (reference sequence). The CDR3 bases are TGTGCCAGCAGTTACTCCGGACGGACGGATTCACCCCTCCACTTT. This encodes CASSYSGRTDSPLHF.

The gene calls are TRBV18 and TRBJ1-3; D is unresolved. V was trimmed by 2 bases and J by 2 bases, leaving 13 bases between them. The V gene's germline CDR1 is KGHSH and CDR2 LQKENI. This CDR3 comprises 16 residues. The CDR3 sequence: CASSPGDQLTGNTIYF. The CDR3 DNA reads TGTGCCAGCTCACCAGGAGATCAACTCACTGGAAACACCATATATTTT. Drawing the rest from reference TRBV18 and TRBJ1-3, the complete variable domain is NAGVMQNPRHLVRRRGQEARLRCSPMKGHSHVYWYRQLPEEGLKFMVYLQKENIIDESGMPKERFSAEFPKEGPSILRIQQVVRGDSAAYFCASSPGDQLTGNTIYFGEGSWLTVV.

The chain combines TRBV21-1 with TRBJ1-2. TRBV21-1 is flagged as a pseudogene. This CDR3 spans 17 amino acids. The CDR3 DNA sequence: TGTGCCAGCAGGATGAGTACAAGCCCTTCGATCATCTATGGCTACACCTTC. As protein: CASRMSTSPSIIYGYTF.